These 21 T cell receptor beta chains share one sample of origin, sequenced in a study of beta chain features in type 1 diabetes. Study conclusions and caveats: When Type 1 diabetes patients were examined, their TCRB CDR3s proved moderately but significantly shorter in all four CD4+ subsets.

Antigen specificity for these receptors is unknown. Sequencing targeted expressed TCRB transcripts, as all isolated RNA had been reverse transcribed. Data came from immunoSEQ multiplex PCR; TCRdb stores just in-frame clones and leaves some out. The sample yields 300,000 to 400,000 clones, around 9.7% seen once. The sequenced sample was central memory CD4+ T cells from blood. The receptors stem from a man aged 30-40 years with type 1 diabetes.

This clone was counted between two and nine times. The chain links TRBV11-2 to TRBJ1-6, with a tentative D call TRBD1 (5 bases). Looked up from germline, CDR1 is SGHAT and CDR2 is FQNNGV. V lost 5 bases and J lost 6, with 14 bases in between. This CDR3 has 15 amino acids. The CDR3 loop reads CASSAHWDSNSPLHF. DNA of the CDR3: TGTGCCAGCAGCGCTCACTGGGACTCTAATTCACCCCTCCACTTT.

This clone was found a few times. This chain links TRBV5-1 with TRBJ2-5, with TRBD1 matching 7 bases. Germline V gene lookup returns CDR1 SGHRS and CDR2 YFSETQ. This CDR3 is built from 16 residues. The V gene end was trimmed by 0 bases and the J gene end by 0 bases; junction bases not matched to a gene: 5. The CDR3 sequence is CASSLGPGQHQETQYF. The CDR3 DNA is TGCGCCAGCAGCTTGGGACCGGGACAGCACCAAGAGACCCAGTACTTC.

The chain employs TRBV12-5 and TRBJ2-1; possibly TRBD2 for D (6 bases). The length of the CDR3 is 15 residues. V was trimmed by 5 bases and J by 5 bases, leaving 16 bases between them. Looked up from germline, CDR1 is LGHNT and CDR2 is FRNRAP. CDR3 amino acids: CASGAGLATNNEQFF. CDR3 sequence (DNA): TGTGCTAGTGGTGCCGGGCTAGCGACAAACAATGAGCAGTTCTTC.

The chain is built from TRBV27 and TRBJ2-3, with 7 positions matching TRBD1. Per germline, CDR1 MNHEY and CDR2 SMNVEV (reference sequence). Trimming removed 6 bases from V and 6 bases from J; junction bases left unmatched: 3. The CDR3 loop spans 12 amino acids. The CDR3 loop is CASRNRGDTQYF. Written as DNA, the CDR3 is TGTGCCAGCAGGAACAGGGGCGATACGCAGTATTTT.

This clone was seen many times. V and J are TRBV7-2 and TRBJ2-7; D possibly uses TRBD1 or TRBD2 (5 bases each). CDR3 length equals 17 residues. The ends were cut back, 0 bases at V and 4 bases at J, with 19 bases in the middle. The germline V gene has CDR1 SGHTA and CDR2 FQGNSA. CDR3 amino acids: CASSLAISTGRPYEQYF. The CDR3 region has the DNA TGTGCCAGCAGCTTAGCGATATCAACGGGACGGCCTTACGAGCAGTACTTC.

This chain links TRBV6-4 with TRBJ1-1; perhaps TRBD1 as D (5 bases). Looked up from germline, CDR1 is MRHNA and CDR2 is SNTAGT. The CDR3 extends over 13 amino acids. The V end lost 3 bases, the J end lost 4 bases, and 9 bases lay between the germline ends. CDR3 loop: CASSEGAGTEAFF. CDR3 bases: TGTGCCAGCAGTGAAGGGGCCGGCACTGAAGCTTTCTTT.

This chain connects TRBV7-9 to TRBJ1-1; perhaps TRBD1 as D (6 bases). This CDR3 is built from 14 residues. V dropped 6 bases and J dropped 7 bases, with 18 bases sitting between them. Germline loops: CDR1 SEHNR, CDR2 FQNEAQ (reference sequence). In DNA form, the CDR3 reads TGTGCCAGCAGAAGGCGGGTCGGGGGCGGTGAAGCTTTCTTT. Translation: CASRRRVGGGEAFF.

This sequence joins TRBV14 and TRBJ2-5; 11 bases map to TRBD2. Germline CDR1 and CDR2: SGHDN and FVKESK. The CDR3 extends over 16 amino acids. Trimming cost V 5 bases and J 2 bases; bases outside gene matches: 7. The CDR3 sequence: CASSYLLAGVQETQYF. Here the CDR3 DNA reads TGTGCCAGCAGCTACCTACTAGCGGGGGTTCAAGAGACCCAGTACTTC.

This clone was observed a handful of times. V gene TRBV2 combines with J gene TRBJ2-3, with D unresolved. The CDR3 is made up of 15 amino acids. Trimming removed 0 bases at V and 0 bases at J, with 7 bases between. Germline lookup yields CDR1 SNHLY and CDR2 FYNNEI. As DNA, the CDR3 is TGTGCCAGCAGTGAAGCGATGTTTAGCACAGATACGCAGTATTTT. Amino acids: CASSEAMFSTDTQYF.

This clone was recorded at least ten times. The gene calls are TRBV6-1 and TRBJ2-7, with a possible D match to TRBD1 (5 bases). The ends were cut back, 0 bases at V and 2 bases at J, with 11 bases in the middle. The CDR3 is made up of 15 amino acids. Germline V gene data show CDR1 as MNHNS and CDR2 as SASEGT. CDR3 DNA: TGTGCCAGCAGTGAAGCTGTCAGGGCGACCTACGAGCAGTACTTC. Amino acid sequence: CASSEAVRATYEQYF.

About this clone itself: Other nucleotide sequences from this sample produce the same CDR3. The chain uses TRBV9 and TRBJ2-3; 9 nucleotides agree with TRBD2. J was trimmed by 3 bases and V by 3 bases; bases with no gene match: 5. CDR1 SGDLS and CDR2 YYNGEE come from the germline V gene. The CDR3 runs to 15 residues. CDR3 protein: CASSGGAGGTDTQYF. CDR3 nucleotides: TGTGCCAGCAGCGGTGGAGCGGGGGGTACAGATACGCAGTATTTT.

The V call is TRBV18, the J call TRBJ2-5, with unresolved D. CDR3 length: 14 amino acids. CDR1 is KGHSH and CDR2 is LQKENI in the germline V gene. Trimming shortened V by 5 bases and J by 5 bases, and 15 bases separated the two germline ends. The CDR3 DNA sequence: TGTGCCAGCTCAATCGGTCTGGATGGGGAGACCCAGTACTTC. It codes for CASSIGLDGETQYF.

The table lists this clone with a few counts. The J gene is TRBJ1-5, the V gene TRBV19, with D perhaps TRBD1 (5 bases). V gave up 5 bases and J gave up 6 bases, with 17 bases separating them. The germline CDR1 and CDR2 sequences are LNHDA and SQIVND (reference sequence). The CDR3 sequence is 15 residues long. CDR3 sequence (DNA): TGTGCCAGTAGTCTGGGGAGGGGAAGAGGTCAGCCCCAGCATTTT. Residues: CASSLGRGRGQPQHF.

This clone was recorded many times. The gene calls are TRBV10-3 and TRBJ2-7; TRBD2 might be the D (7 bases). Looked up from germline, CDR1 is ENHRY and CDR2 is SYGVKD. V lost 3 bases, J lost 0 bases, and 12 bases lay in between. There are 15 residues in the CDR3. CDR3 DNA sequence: TGTGCCATCAGTGAAAAGGGGGGGATCTCCTACGAGCAGTACTTC. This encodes CAISEKGGISYEQYF.

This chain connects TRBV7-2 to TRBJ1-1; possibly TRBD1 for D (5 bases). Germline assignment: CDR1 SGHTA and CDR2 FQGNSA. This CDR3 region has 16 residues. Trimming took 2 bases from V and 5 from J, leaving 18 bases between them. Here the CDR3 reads CASSLSPYGTGTEAFF. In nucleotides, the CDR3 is TGTGCCAGCAGCTTATCCCCGTATGGGACTGGGACTGAAGCTTTCTTT.

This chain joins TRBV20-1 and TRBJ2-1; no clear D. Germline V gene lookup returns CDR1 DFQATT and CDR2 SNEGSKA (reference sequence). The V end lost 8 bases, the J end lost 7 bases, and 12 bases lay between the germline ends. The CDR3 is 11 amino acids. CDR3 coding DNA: TGCAGTCCGCTATGGAAAAATGAGCAGTTCTTC. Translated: CSPLWKNEQFF.

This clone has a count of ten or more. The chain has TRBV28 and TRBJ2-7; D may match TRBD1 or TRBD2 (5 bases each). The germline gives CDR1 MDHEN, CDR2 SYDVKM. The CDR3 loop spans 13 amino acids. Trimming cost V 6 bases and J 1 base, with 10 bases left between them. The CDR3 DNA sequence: TGTGCCAGCAGGGGACCCTTTTCCTACGAGCAGTACTTC. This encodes CASRGPFSYEQYF.

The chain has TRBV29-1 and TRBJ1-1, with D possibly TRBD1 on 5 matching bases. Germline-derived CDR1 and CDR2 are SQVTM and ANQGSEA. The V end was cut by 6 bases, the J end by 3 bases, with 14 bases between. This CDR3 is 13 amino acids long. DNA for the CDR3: TGCAGCGTGCGACAGCGGATCGACACTGAAGCTTTCTTT. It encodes CSVRQRIDTEAFF.

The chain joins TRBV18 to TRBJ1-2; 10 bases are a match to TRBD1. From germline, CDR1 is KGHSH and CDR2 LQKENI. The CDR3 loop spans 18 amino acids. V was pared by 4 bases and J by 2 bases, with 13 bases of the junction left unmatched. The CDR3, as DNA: TGTGCCAGCTCACAGTCACGGGGGACAGGGGAGAAAAACTATGGCTACACCTTC. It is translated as CASSQSRGTGEKNYGYTF.

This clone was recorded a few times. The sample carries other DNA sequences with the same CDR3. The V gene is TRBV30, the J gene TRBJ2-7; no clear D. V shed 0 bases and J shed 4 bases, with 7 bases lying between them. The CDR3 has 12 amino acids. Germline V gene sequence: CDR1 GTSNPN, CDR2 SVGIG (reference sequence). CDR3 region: CAWSVGRYEQYF. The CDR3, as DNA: TGTGCCTGGAGTGTAGGTCGGTACGAGCAGTACTTC.

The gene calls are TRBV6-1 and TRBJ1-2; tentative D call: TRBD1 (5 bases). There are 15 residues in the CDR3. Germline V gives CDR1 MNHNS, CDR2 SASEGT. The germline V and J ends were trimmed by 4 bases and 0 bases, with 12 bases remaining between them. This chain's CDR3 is CASSAGHSANYGYTF. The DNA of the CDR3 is TGTGCCAGCAGTGCCGGACACTCAGCTAACTATGGCTACACCTTC.